A single sample gave rise to the 11 T cell receptor beta chains below, sequenced in a study of T cell responses to AZD1222 COVID-19 vaccine. This table comes from immunoSEQ multiplex PCR, and its TCRdb copy is limited to in-frame clones, with some not included. The sample holds 90,000 to 150,000 clones; 88% are singletons and the top ten take over 3%. Source: peripheral blood, taken on day 0 of AZD1222 vaccination. The receptors were sampled from an adult in good health.

The rearrangement joins TRBV27 to TRBJ1-4, with a weak D call TRBD1 (5 bases). CDR3 size: 20 residues. Looked up from germline, CDR1 is MNHEY and CDR2 is SMNVEV (reference sequence). The ends were cut back, 6 bases at V and 0 bases at J, with 26 bases in the middle. CDR3 sequence (DNA): TGTGCCAGCAGCACGAGGGGAGCGGGCCCCATCATTGCAACTAATGAAAAACTGTTTTTT. It translates to CASSTRGAGPIIATNEKLFF.

The V and J genes are TRBV2 and TRBJ2-1, with D possibly matching TRBD2 (5 bases). CDR1 and CDR2 (germline): SNHLY, FYNNEI. This CDR3 contains 16 residues. The V gene lost 3 bases and the J gene lost 6 bases, with 18 bases spanning the gap. CDR3 region: CASSERVAFPSNEQFF. CDR3 sequence (DNA): TGTGCCAGCAGTGAGAGGGTTGCGTTTCCTAGCAATGAGCAGTTCTTC.

This chain uses TRBV20-1 with TRBJ1-3; 7 bases fit TRBD1. The germline gives CDR1 DFQATT, CDR2 SNEGSKA (reference sequence). The CDR3 covers 14 residues. V gave up 3 bases and J gave up 5 bases; unmatched junction bases: 7. The CDR3 is CSASYNRGRNTIYF. CDR3 in DNA: TGCAGTGCTAGTTACAACAGGGGACGAAACACCATATATTTT.

The chain recombines TRBV19 with TRBJ2-7; D may be TRBD2 (5 bases). V was cut by 7 bases and J by 3 bases, with 19 bases left in between. The CDR3 covers 15 residues. The germline V gene encodes CDR1 LNHDA and CDR2 SQIVND (reference sequence). The CDR3 coding sequence is TGTGCCAGTACCCTCTCATCCGGAGGTGGCTACGAGCAGTACTTC. Protein sequence: CASTLSSGGGYEQYF.

The chain combines TRBV9 with TRBJ1-5, with D possibly TRBD1 on 5 matching bases. Trimming left V 3 bases short and J 8 bases short, with 12 bases between. This CDR3 comprises 13 residues. Germline V gene sequence: CDR1 SGDLS, CDR2 YYNGEE. CDR3 sequence reads: CASSAQGYEPQHF. The CDR3 region has the DNA TGTGCCAGCAGCGCCCAGGGTTATGAGCCCCAGCATTTT.

V usage is TRBV3-1 (or the pseudogene TRBV3-2) and J usage is TRBJ1-1; no clear D gene. CDR1 is LGHDT, CDR2 YNNKEL, per germline (reference sequence). This CDR3 is 13 amino acids long. Trimming stripped 4 bases from V and 3 bases from J, with 9 bases between. CDR3 DNA sequence: TGTGCCAGCAGCCTCGTGGTATACACTGAAGCTTTCTTT. As protein: CASSLVVYTEAFF.

The rearrangement uses TRBV2 and TRBJ1-2, with 7 nucleotides matching TRBD1. This CDR3 has 12 residues. The ends lost 5 bases at V and 8 bases at J; junction bases unmatched: 5. CDR1 and CDR2 (germline): SNHLY, FYNNEI. The CDR3 spells CASSTNRGGYTF. CDR3 nucleotide sequence: TGTGCCAGCAGTACCAACAGGGGCGGCTACACCTTC.

This chain connects TRBV4-1 to TRBJ2-3, with unresolved D. Trimming removed 4 bases at V and 0 bases at J, with 8 bases between. Germline V CDR1 and CDR2: MGHRA, YSYEKL. The CDR3 runs 14 residues. Here the CDR3 reads CASSRTASTDTQYF. The CDR3 nucleotides read TGCGCCAGCAGCCGGACCGCTAGCACAGATACGCAGTATTTT.

CDR3 in DNA: TGTGCCAGCAGCGCGGGACTTAGCGGGGGGGTCTCCTACGAGCAGTACTTC. Amino acids: CASSAGLSGGVSYEQYF. The gene calls are TRBV9 and TRBJ2-7, with 11 nucleotides matching TRBD2. This CDR3 is 17 amino acids long. The V gene end was trimmed by 3 bases and the J gene end by 0 bases; junction bases not matched to a gene: 8. Germline CDR1 is SGDLS and CDR2 is YYNGEE.

V gene TRBV6-1 combines with J gene TRBJ1-4; TRBD1 agrees at 9 bases. V lost 4 bases and J lost 8; bases outside the gene matches: 11. CDR3 size: 16 residues. The germline V gene encodes CDR1 MNHNS and CDR2 SASEGT. The CDR3 DNA reads as TGTGCCAGCAGTGTAAACAGACAGGGGGTTGTAGAAAAACTGTTTTTT. This codes for CASSVNRQGVVEKLFF.

The gene calls are TRBV5-1 and TRBJ2-3, with 12 bases that match TRBD2. This CDR3 is built from 18 residues. Germline CDR1 is SGHRS and CDR2 is YFSETQ. J lost 6 bases, V lost 4 bases, and 15 bases had no gene match. This CDR3 is CASSPGLAGGHARDTQYF. CDR3 nucleotide sequence: TGCGCCAGCAGCCCCGGCCTAGCGGGGGGGCATGCCCGGGATACGCAGTATTTT.